The next 32 T cell receptor beta chains were all read from a single sample in a study of T-cell memory formation after mild COVID-19. TCRdb itself ran the 5' RACE reads through MiXCR, one entry per CDR3 protein. The data hold 300,000 to 350,000 distinct CDR3 sequences, with 13% to 15% observed a single time. Sequenced input: PBMCs or a T cell subset sorted from them (not recorded which). The source of these receptors is a man between 18 and 35 years old who had mild COVID-19 (a few samples of this study predate the infection). Cell type and time point are not known.

This clonotype was seen more than once but under ten times. The rearrangement links TRBV4-1 to TRBJ2-3; 8 positions match TRBD1. The CDR3 totals 14 residues. Germline V gene sequence: CDR1 MGHRA, CDR2 YSYEKL. After removal of 1 base from V and 5 bases from J, the junction contained 2 bases not matched to a gene. The CDR3 bases are TGCGCCAGCAGCCAAGCGACAGGGGAAGATACGCAGTATTTT. Protein sequence: CASSQATGEDTQYF.

The sample holds a few counts of this clonotype. The chain uses TRBV5-1 and TRBJ2-4; D unclear. Looked up from germline, CDR1 is SGHRS and CDR2 is YFSETQ. Between the trimmed V and J ends, which lost 0 bases and 0 bases, there was a span of 16 bases. This CDR3 contains 18 residues. DNA of the CDR3: TGCGCCAGCAGCTTGGTATCCGGGCAGAAACTAGCCAAAAACATTCAGTACTTC. Residues: CASSLVSGQKLAKNIQYF. Variable domain in full (rest from reference TRBV5-1 and TRBJ2-4): KAGVTQTPRYLIKTRGQQVTLSCSPISGHRSVSWYQQTPGQGLQFLFEYFSETQRNKGNFPGRFSGRQFSNSRSEMNVSTLELGDSALYLCASSLVSGQKLAKNIQYFGAGTRLSVL.

The sample holds a few counts of this clonotype. The chain carries TRBV4-1 and TRBJ1-1; TRBD1 matches at 8 bases. In germline, CDR1 is MGHRA, CDR2 YSYEKL. This CDR3 is built from 14 residues. The V segment lost 5 bases and the J segment 5 bases; nucleotides outside the gene matches: 7. CDR3 bases: TGCGCCAGCAGCTCACGACAGGGGAAGACTGAAGCTTTCTTT. It codes for CASSSRQGKTEAFF.

This clonotype was picked up a small number of times. The J gene is TRBJ1-6, the V gene TRBV5-5, with D maybe TRBD1 (5 bases). Germline CDR1 reads SGHKS; CDR2 reads YYEKEE (reference sequence). The CDR3 is 14 residues long. The V and J ends lost 3 bases and 6 bases respectively, with 10 bases between them. CDR3 amino acids: CASSWGFGNSPLHF. CDR3 bases: TGTGCCAGCAGCTGGGGGTTTGGTAATTCACCCCTCCACTTT.

This clonotype was seen a few times. V and J are TRBV29-1 and TRBJ1-1, with D hard to call. Germline values: CDR1 SQVTM, CDR2 ANQGSEA. The CDR3 is 11 residues long. The V gene lost 3 bases and the J gene lost 8 bases, with 10 bases spanning the gap. The CDR3, as DNA: TGCAGCGTTGACCAGGCAAGAGAAGCTTTCTTT. Translation: CSVDQAREAFF.

The chain links TRBV7-2 to TRBJ2-7; 7 nucleotides match TRBD2. Losses at the gene ends were 5 bases for V and 1 base for J; bases not matched to a gene: 11. This CDR3 has 16 amino acids. CDR1 is SGHTA, CDR2 FQGNSA, per germline. CDR3 nucleotides: TGTGCCAGCAGCCCCATTCCGGGGCGGGGGTCCTACGAGCAGTACTTC. Amino acids: CASSPIPGRGSYEQYF.

This clonotype came up a few times. The chain combines TRBV9 with TRBJ2-1; 9 bases agree with TRBD2. V trimming: 1 base; J trimming: 5 bases; junction bases outside the gene matches: 4. This CDR3 has 15 residues. Germline V CDR1 and CDR2: SGDLS, YYNGEE. The CDR3 spells CASSVRSGGHNEQFF. CDR3 DNA: TGTGCCAGCAGCGTACGGAGCGGGGGGCACAATGAGCAGTTCTTC.

This sequence joins TRBV6-2 or TRBV6-3 and TRBJ2-7, with D tentatively TRBD1 or TRBD2 (5 bases each). V was trimmed by 11 bases and J by 2 bases, leaving 19 bases between them. The CDR3 totals 14 residues. Germline V gene lookup returns CDR1 MNHEY and CDR2 SVGEGT. The CDR3 DNA follows: TGTGCCTCTCGGGACGGGGCGGACCCCTACGAGCAGTACTTC. This translates into CASRDGADPYEQYF.

The chain uses TRBV6-5 and TRBJ2-6; TRBD2 is a possible D gene (5 bases). The CDR3 contains 17 residues. Germline CDR1 and CDR2: MNHEY and SVGAGI. Trimming shortened V by 1 base and J by 1 base, and 11 bases separated the two germline ends. The CDR3 loop is CASSYYERTSGANVLTF. The CDR3 coding sequence is TGTGCCAGCAGTTACTATGAACGGACTTCTGGGGCCAACGTCCTGACTTTC.

This clonotype has just a few counts. The V call is TRBV12-3 or TRBV12-4, the J call TRBJ1-1, with 7 bases fitting TRBD1. CDR3 length equals 14 residues. The V segment lost 1 base and the J segment 4 bases; nucleotides outside the gene matches: 3. Here the CDR3 DNA reads TGTGCCAGCAGTTTAGACAGGGGAATCACTGAAGCTTTCTTT. As protein: CASSLDRGITEAFF.

In this sample, this clonotype turned up a few times. The V call is TRBV7-2, the J call TRBJ2-1; 12 positions agree with TRBD2. The CDR3 consists of 17 residues. Trimming cost V 5 bases and J 8 bases; bases outside gene matches: 13. Germline-derived CDR1 and CDR2 are SGHTA and FQGNSA. The CDR3 DNA sequence: TGTGCCAGCAGCGTCCGCGAATCTAGCGGGGGGGCCTATGAGCAGTTCTTC. Protein: CASSVRESSGGAYEQFF.

This sequence joins TRBV7-9 and TRBJ1-2, with D possibly TRBD1 on 5 matching bases. Trimming took off 4 bases at V and 7 bases at J, with 13 bases between the two ends. CDR1 is SEHNR, CDR2 FQNEAQ, per germline (reference sequence). The CDR3 length is 13 residues. Written as DNA, the CDR3 is TGTGCCAGCAGCTCCCAAACGGGGGGTGGCTACACCTTC. Amino acid sequence: CASSSQTGGGYTF.

The CDR3 coding sequence is TGTGCCAGCAGTGAGACCTACGAGCAGTACGTC. This gives the protein CASSETYEQYV. This rearrangement joins TRBV6-1 to TRBJ2-7; D call uncertain. Germline values: CDR1 MNHNS, CDR2 SASEGT. This CDR3 has 11 amino acids. V dropped 3 bases and J dropped 2 bases, with 2 bases sitting between them.

This clonotype came up a few times. This chain links TRBV7-9 with TRBJ2-7, with D maybe TRBD2 (5 bases). The CDR3 runs 14 residues. From germline, CDR1 is SEHNR and CDR2 FQNEAQ (reference sequence). The V end lost 1 base, the J end lost 7 bases, and 14 bases lay between the germline ends. The CDR3 DNA is TGTGCCAGCAGCTTAGAGGACTGGAGTGGTGAGCAGTACTTC. Residues: CASSLEDWSGEQYF.

In its sample, this clonotype was seen many times. J is TRBJ1-1 and V is TRBV27; 8 bases agree with TRBD1. The CDR3 covers 13 residues. Germline assignment: CDR1 MNHEY and CDR2 SMNVEV (reference sequence). The ends lost 7 bases at V and 7 bases at J; junction bases unmatched: 8. This CDR3 is CASTTWGTGEAFF. In DNA form, the CDR3 reads TGTGCCAGCACCACTTGGGGGACAGGTGAAGCTTTCTTT.

This clonotype was detected ten times or more. The chain carries TRBV10-3 and TRBJ2-1; D not resolved. This CDR3 spans 12 amino acids. Trimming stripped 10 bases from V and 6 bases from J, with 13 bases between. CDR1 and CDR2 from the germline V gene are ENHRY and SYGVKD. Written as DNA, the CDR3 is TGTGCCACGAGTGGCGCCGGCAATGAGCAGTTCTTC. It codes for CATSGAGNEQFF.

J is TRBJ2-3 and V is TRBV24-1; TRBD2 matches 8 bases. The CDR3 is 16 amino acids. J lost 10 bases, V lost 2 bases, and 13 bases had no gene match. The germline V gene has CDR1 KGHDR and CDR2 SFDVKD. This CDR3 is CATSDSTELAVGAQYF. For the CDR3, the DNA is TGTGCCACCAGTGATTCGACCGAACTAGCGGTCGGGGCGCAGTATTTT.

This clonotype was found a few times. The chain recombines TRBV2 with TRBJ1-4, with TRBD1 as a possible D gene (6 bases). Germline V gives CDR1 SNHLY, CDR2 FYNNEI. The length of the CDR3 is 16 residues. The chain's CDR3 is CATRAGAYATNEKLFF. The CDR3 DNA follows: TGTGCAACCAGAGCGGGGGCCTACGCAACTAATGAAAAACTGTTTTTT.

The chain recombines TRBV20-1 with TRBJ2-1, with 12 positions matching TRBD2. Germline loops: CDR1 DFQATT, CDR2 SNEGSKA (reference sequence). V trimming: 6 bases; J trimming: 9 bases; junction bases outside the gene matches: 15. CDR3 length: 16 amino acids. CDR3 sequence (DNA): TGCAGTGCCCCAATCCGGGCTAGCGGGGGGGTCACTGAGCAGTTCTTC. This sequence encodes CSAPIRASGGVTEQFF.

This clonotype was observed a few times. This chain links TRBV12-3 or TRBV12-4 with TRBJ1-2, with TRBD1 matching 8 bases. J lost 3 bases, V lost 6 bases, and 6 bases had no gene match. This CDR3 has 14 residues. Here the CDR3 reads CASRTMGQDYGYTF. The CDR3 nucleotides are TGTGCCAGCAGGACGATGGGACAGGACTATGGCTACACCTTC.

The chain joins TRBV11-2 to TRBJ2-7; tentatively, D is TRBD1 or TRBD2 (5 bases each). Germline V gene sequence: CDR1 SGHAT, CDR2 FQNNGV. This CDR3 has 12 residues. Trimming took 5 bases from V and 9 from J, leaving 14 bases between them. CDR3 in amino acids: CASSPGPNGQYF. As DNA, the CDR3 is TGTGCCAGCAGCCCGGGACCGAACGGGCAGTACTTC.

The chain uses TRBV12-5 and TRBJ2-1; D gene ambiguous. Germline V CDR1 and CDR2: LGHNT, FRNRAP. Deletions cut 2 bases from V and 4 bases from J, with 6 bases between. CDR3 length equals 13 residues. In DNA form, the CDR3 reads TGTGCTAGTGGTTTGAACAGTTACAATGAGCAGTTCTTC. It encodes CASGLNSYNEQFF.

In its sample, this clonotype was seen many times. The genes are TRBV24-1 and TRBJ2-2; D is tentatively TRBD1 or TRBD2 (5 bases each). Trimming took off 4 bases at V and 0 bases at J, with 11 bases between the two ends. CDR1 KGHDR and CDR2 SFDVKD come from the germline V gene. This CDR3 spans 16 amino acids. CDR3 protein: CATSERVGANTGELFF. In DNA, the CDR3 is TGTGCCACCAGTGAGAGAGTGGGGGCGAACACCGGGGAGCTGTTTTTT.

This clonotype was observed a few times. V is TRBV7-9 and J is TRBJ2-1; D perhaps matches TRBD1 (6 bases). Trimming cost V 3 bases and J 1 base, with 7 bases left between them. The CDR3 sequence is 14 residues long. Germline CDR1 is SEHNR and CDR2 is FQNEAQ (reference sequence). The CDR3 nucleotides read TGTGCCAGCAGCTTCACAGGGTCCTACAATGAGCAGTTCTTC. Protein product: CASSFTGSYNEQFF.

The rearrangement links TRBV4-3 to TRBJ2-1; a weak D match, TRBD2 (7 bases). Deletions cut 5 bases from V and 7 bases from J, with 24 bases between. The CDR3 runs to 17 residues. Looked up from germline, CDR1 is LGHNA and CDR2 is YSLEER. This CDR3 reads CASSELPVGGAQNEQFF. For the CDR3, the DNA is TGCGCCAGCAGCGAGCTTCCTGTGGGGGGGGCTCAAAATGAGCAGTTCTTC.

The table lists this clonotype with many counts. This rearrangement joins TRBV7-9 to TRBJ2-5; 7 positions match TRBD1. Germline V gene data show CDR1 as SEHNR and CDR2 as FQNEAQ (reference sequence). The CDR3 totals 14 residues. J was trimmed by 2 bases and V by 4 bases; bases with no gene match: 4. The CDR3 loop reads CASSSGQVQETQYF. The CDR3 bases are TGTGCCAGCAGCTCAGGACAGGTTCAAGAGACCCAGTACTTC.

This clonotype was picked up a small number of times. The V call is TRBV7-3, the J call TRBJ2-3; 7 nucleotides match TRBD1. V dropped 5 bases and J dropped 6; count of bases not matched to a gene: 11. Germline assignment: CDR1 SGHTA and CDR2 FQGTGA. This CDR3 has 15 amino acids. The CDR3: CASSARTGAVDTQYF. CDR3 nucleotides: TGTGCCAGCAGCGCCCGGACAGGAGCCGTGGATACGCAGTATTTT.

This clonotype has only a few counts. This chain connects TRBV7-8 to TRBJ2-7; 7 bases agree with TRBD1. The CDR3 runs 12 residues. Trimming cost V 5 bases and J 6 bases; bases outside gene matches: 4. From germline, CDR1 is SGHVS and CDR2 FQNEAQ. Here the CDR3 DNA reads TGTGCCAGCAGCCAACCAGGGGGCGAGCAGTACTTC. Translated, it gives CASSQPGGEQYF.

At least ten counts were recorded for this clonotype. This chain connects TRBV4-2 to TRBJ2-1, with 10 bases matching TRBD2. CDR3 size: 19 residues. With V trimmed by 3 bases and J by 8 bases, 19 bases remained unmatched. Germline CDR1 LGHNA, CDR2 YNFKEQ. In nucleotides, the CDR3 is TGTGCCAGCAGCCATAAAGGTGGGCTAGCGGGGGACGGGCCTGATGAGCAGTTCTTC. Amino acids: CASSHKGGLAGDGPDEQFF.

The chain uses TRBV7-2 and TRBJ1-1; possible D gene TRBD1, 6 bases. Trimming shortened V by 6 bases and J by 4 bases, and 15 bases separated the two germline ends. The germline V gene has CDR1 SGHTA and CDR2 FQGNSA. This CDR3 is 14 amino acids long. CDR3 region: CASSSEGGSTEAFF. The CDR3 region has the DNA TGTGCCAGCAGTTCCGAGGGGGGAAGCACTGAAGCTTTCTTT.

This clonotype was counted between two and nine times. This chain connects TRBV5-1 to TRBJ1-2; 7 bases agree with TRBD1. Germline CDR1 is SGHRS and CDR2 is YFSETQ. Trimming cost V 3 bases and J 5 bases; bases outside gene matches: 4. The CDR3 totals 13 residues. CDR3 in DNA: TGCGCCAGCAGCTGGGGACAGAGTTATGGCTACACCTTC. Its protein product is CASSWGQSYGYTF.

This clonotype was observed a handful of times. The V and J genes are TRBV7-9 and TRBJ2-3; D uncertain. The CDR3 loop spans 16 amino acids. Germline V CDR1 and CDR2: SEHNR, FQNEAQ (reference sequence). With 2 bases removed from V and 2 bases from J, the gap between germline ends came to 14 bases. CDR3 protein: CASSLIRQADTDTQYF. As DNA, the CDR3 is TGTGCCAGCAGCTTAATCCGGCAGGCGGACACAGATACGCAGTATTTT.